This TCR beta chain was recorded in a study of cytomegalovirus exposure and HLA in healthy donors. 60 Vbeta and 13 Jbeta primers were used in PCR. Assay used: immunoSEQ multiplex PCR; TCRdb lists only in-frame clones, some missing. The repertoire holds about 94,000 clones, roughly 80% seen once, with more than 3.5% in the top ten. V was cut by 3 bases and J by 1 base, with 12 bases left in between. Germline V gene lookup returns CDR1 KGHSH and CDR2 LQKENI. The CDR3 is made up of 15 amino acids. The TCR sequence derives from a man aged 25 to 45 in good health and CMV-seronegative. The specimen sequenced was PBMCs. V usage is TRBV18 and J usage is TRBJ1-1; D might be TRBD1 (6 bases). CDR3 nucleotides: TGTGCCAGCTCACCGTTACAGGGTTCGAACACTGAAGCTTTCTTT. It codes for CASSPLQGSNTEAFF.